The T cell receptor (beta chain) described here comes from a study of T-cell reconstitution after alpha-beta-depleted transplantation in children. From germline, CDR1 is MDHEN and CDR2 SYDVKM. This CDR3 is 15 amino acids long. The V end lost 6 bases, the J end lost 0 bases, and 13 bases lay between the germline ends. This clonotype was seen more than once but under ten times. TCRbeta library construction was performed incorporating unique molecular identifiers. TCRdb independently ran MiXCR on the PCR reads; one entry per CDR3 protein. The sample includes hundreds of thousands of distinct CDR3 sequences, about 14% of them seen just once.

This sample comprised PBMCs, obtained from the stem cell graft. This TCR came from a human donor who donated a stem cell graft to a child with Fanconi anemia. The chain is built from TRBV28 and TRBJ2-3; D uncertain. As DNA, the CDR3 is TGTGCCAGCAGCGGTGGCCCCTGGAGCACAGATACGCAGTATTTT. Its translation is CASSGGPWSTDTQYF. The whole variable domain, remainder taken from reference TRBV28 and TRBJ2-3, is DVKVTQSSRYLVKRTGEKVFLECVQDMDHENMFWYRQDPGLGLRLIYFSYDVKMKEKGDIPEGYSVSREKKERFSLILESASTNQTSMYLCASSGGPWSTDTQYFGPGTRLTVL.